The clone carrying this T cell receptor (beta chain) was detected once. Its cognate antigen is unknown. This sample also contains other DNA sequences that code for the same CDR3. Some clones are missing from TCRdb's copy, which holds only in-frame ones; the method was immunoSEQ multiplex PCR. The table shows a few million clones, with around 90% occurring only once. The sample originates from a study of shared clonotypes between healthy human individuals. Study outcomes and limitations: Clonotype sharing among donors was thought likely to change with sequencing depth. Limited genetic and exposure-history diversity came from having few donors.

V shed 1 base, J shed 5 bases, and the junction held 1 base outside the gene matches. CDR3 length: 15 residues. CDR1 is SGHAT and CDR2 is FQNNGV in the germline V gene. The CD4+ fraction was divided into a CD45RA+ naive subset and a CD45RA-negative memory subset. This chain connects TRBV11-2 to TRBJ1-5; 11 bases agree with TRBD1. The sequencing input was naive CD4+ T cells sorted from blood. Sample subset: CD45RA+ positively selected. This sequence was found in a man aged 18 to 29 in good health. Here the CDR3 reads CASSLGTGGYQPQHF. In DNA, the CDR3 is TGTGCCAGCAGCTTAGGGACAGGGGGCTATCAGCCCCAGCATTTT.